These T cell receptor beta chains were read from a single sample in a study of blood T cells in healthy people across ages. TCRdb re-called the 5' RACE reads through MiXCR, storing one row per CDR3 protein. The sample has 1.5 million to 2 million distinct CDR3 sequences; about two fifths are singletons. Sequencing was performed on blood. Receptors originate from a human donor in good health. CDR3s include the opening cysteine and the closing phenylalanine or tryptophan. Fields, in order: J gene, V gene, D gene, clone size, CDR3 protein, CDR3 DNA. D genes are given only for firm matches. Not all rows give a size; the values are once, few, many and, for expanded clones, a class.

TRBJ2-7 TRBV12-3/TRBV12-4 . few CASSPDMTDWEQYF TGTGCCAGCAGTCCCGACATGACCGACTGGGAGCAGTACTTC
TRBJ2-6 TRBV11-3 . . CASSYLAGQRAGANVPTF TGTGCCAGCAGCTACCTTGCTGGACAAAGGGCTGGGGCCAACGTCCCGACTTTC
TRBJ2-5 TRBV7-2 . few CASSLGYGTIPETQYF TGTGCCAGCAGCTTAGGGTACGGGACGATCCCAGAGACCCAGTACTTC
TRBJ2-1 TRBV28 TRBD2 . CASTSGTSGGYNEQFF TGTGCCAGCACCTCCGGGACTAGCGGGGGATACAATGAGCAGTTCTTC
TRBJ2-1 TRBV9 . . CASSVGGSSEQFF TGTGCCAGCAGCGTAGGGGGGAGCAGTGAGCAGTTCTTC
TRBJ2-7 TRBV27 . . CASSPNRDRGKGNEQYF TGTGCCAGCAGTCCTAACCGGGACCGCGGTAAAGGGAACGAGCAGTACTTC
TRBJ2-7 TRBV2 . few CASNRVYEQYF TGTGCCAGCAATCGGGTGTACGAGCAGTACTTC
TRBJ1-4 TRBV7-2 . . CASSSQGNEKLFF TGTGCCAGCAGCTCACAGGGCAATGAAAAACTGTTTTTT
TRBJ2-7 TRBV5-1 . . CASSLMGTGEDEQYF TGCGCCAGCAGCTTGATGGGAACAGGGGAGGACGAGCAGTACTTC
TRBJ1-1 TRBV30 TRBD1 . CAYIQGVNTEAFF TGTGCCTACATACAGGGGGTGAACACTGAAGCTTTCTTT
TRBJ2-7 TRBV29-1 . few CSVQGGGEQYF TGCAGCGTCCAGGGGGGAGGCGAGCAGTACTTC
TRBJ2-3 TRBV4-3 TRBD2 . CASSQEQAGGTDTQYF TGCGCCAGCAGCCAAGAGCAAGCGGGGGGCACAGATACGCAGTATTTT
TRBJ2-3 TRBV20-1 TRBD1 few CSATGGTGGFTDTQYF TGCAGTGCTACCGGGGGCACAGGGGGATTTACAGATACGCAGTATTTT
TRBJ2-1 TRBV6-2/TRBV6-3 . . CASSYSWRLVSYNEQFF TGTGCCAGCAGTTACTCGTGGAGACTAGTCTCCTACAATGAGCAGTTCTTC
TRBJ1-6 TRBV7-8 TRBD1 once CASSPSDRAYNSPLHF TGTGCCAGCAGCCCCTCGGACAGGGCCTATAATTCACCCCTCCACTTT
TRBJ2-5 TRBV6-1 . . CASLGLNGETQYF TGTGCCAGCCTAGGACTAAACGGAGAGACCCAGTACTTC
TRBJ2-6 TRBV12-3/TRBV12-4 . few CASTLTGPFSGANVLTF TGTGCCAGCACCCTGACGGGACCCTTCTCTGGGGCCAACGTCCTGACTTTC
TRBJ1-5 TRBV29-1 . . CSVRGPGGQPQHF TGCAGCGTCCGAGGGCCCGGGGGTCAGCCCCAGCATTTT
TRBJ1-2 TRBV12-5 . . CASGLSRVGYTF TGTGCTAGTGGTTTGTCCAGGGTTGGCTACACCTTC
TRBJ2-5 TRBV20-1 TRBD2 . CSASLAGSETQYF TGCAGTGCTAGTCTAGCGGGGTCGGAGACCCAGTACTTC
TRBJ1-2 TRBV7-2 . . CASSPAGRPYGYTF TGTGCCAGCAGCCCGGCGGGTAGGCCCTATGGCTACACCTTC
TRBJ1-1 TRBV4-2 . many CASSQAGNTEAFF TGCGCCAGCAGCCAAGCTGGGAACACTGAAGCTTTCTTT
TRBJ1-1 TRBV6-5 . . CASSYSSGRDNEAFF TGTGCCAGCAGTTACTCATCGGGCCGTGACAATGAAGCTTTCTTT
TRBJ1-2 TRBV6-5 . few CASSYSRANGYTF TGTGCCAGCAGTTACAGCAGGGCCAATGGCTACACCTTC
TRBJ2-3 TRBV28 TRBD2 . CASSSPVLAGGTDTQYF TGTGCCAGCAGCTCCCCTGTCCTAGCGGGGGGGACAGATACGCAGTATTTT
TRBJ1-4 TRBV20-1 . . CSATGHRNEKLFF TGCAGTGCCACGGGACATCGAAATGAAAAACTGTTTTTT
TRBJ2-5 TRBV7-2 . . CASSFWGRGETQYF TGTGCCAGCAGCTTCTGGGGGCGCGGGGAGACCCAGTACTTC
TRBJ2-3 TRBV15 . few CATTHRTDTQYF TGTGCCACCACGCATCGGACAGATACGCAGTATTTT
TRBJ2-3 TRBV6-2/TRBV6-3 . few CASSYERLYTDTQYF TGTGCCAGCAGTTACGAGCGGTTGTACACAGATACGCAGTATTTT
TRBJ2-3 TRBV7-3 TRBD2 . CASSLAAGDPNTQYF TGTGCCAGCAGCTTAGCCGCGGGGGACCCTAATACGCAGTATTTT
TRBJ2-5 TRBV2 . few CASSGGGRNQETQYF TGTGCCAGCAGTGGGGGGGGCAGGAACCAAGAGACCCAGTACTTC
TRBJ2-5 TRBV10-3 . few CAISEYSGRLGTQYF TGTGCCATCAGTGAGTACAGCGGACGTTTGGGGACCCAGTACTTC
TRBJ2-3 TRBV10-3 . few CAISEFRGTDTQYF TGTGCCATCAGTGAGTTTCGGGGAACGGATACGCAGTATTTT
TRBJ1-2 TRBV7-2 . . CASSLFRNSMAGYTF TGTGCCAGCAGCTTATTTAGGAATTCCATGGCGGGCTACACCTTC
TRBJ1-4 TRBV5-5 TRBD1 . CASSPSGTGAEGEKLFF TGTGCCAGCAGCCCATCCGGGACAGGGGCAGAGGGTGAAAAACTGTTTTTT
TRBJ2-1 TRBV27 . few CASSYRTGSEQFF TGTGCCAGCAGCTACCGTACTGGGAGCGAGCAGTTCTTC
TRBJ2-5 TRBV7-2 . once CASSLAHRPQETQYF TGTGCCAGCAGCTTAGCGCACCGCCCCCAAGAGACCCAGTACTTC
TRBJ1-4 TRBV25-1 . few CATSSNLQGPEEKLFF TGTGCCACCAGCTCCAACCTACAGGGCCCTGAGGAAAAACTGTTTTTT
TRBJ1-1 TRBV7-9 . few CASSLGGAPVGAFF TGTGCCAGCAGCTTAGGAGGAGCCCCAGTAGGAGCTTTCTTT
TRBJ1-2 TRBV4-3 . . CASSQARPFRDTYGCTF TGCGCCAGCAGCCAAGCGAGGCCGTTCCGGGACACCTATGGCTGCACCTTC
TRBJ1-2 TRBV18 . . CASSPAGQEGSYTF TGTGCCAGCTCACCTGCCGGCCAGGAAGGGAGCTACACCTTC
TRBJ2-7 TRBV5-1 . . CASSLVQGDLIEQYF TGCGCCAGCAGCTTGGTACAGGGAGATTTGATCGAGCAGTACTTC
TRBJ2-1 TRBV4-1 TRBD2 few CASSRLLAGGYNEQFF TGCGCCAGCAGCCGACTACTAGCGGGGGGGTACAATGAGCAGTTCTTC
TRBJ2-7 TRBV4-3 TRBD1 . CASSRGTGGGNEQYF TGCGCCAGCAGCCGAGGAACAGGGGGCGGAAACGAGCAGTACTTC
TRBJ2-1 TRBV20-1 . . CSGIDVYYNEQFF TGCAGTGGGATAGACGTGTATTACAATGAGCAGTTCTTC
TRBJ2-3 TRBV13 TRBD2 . CASSSPGLAGGTTDTQYF TGTGCCAGCAGCTCACCGGGACTAGCGGGGGGCACAACAGATACGCAGTATTTT
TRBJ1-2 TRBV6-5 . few CASSYLPRVSNYGYTF TGTGCCAGCAGTTATCTACCGAGGGTATCTAACTATGGCTACACCTTC
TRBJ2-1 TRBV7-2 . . CASRSFGNEQFF TGTGCCAGCAGGAGCTTCGGCAATGAGCAGTTCTTC
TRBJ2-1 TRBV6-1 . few CASRPTGLRTESYNEQFF TGTGCCAGCAGACCTACAGGGTTAAGAACAGAGTCCTACAATGAGCAGTTCTTC
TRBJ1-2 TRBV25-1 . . CASPSGGGGNYGYTF TGTGCCAGCCCCTCCGGGGGAGGGGGAAACTATGGCTACACCTTC